Listed here are 29 T cell receptor beta chains from one sample, sequenced in a study of shared clonotypes between healthy human individuals. Generated by immunoSEQ multiplex PCR, the TCRdb table keeps only in-frame clones and is missing some. This table holds approximately 2,000,000 clones, about nine tenths found once. Sequencing input: naive CD4+ T cells from PBMCs. The subset: CD45RA+ positively selected. The receptor set was obtained from a young man in good health. Some clones in this sample may be carry-over from other donors' samples.

The rearrangement uses TRBV9 and TRBJ2-1; 14 bases line up with TRBD2. The J segment lost 0 bases and the V segment lost 3 bases, leaving 11 bases of the junction unmatched. The germline V gene has CDR1 SGDLS and CDR2 YYNGEE. CDR3 length: 20 amino acids. This CDR3 is CASSAPGTSGRASSYNEQFF. CDR3 DNA: TGTGCCAGCAGCGCCCCCGGGACTAGCGGGAGAGCTAGCTCCTACAATGAGCAGTTCTTC. The full variable domain, in which reference TRBV9 and TRBJ2-1 provide the parts outside the CDR3, is DSGVTQTPKHLITATGQRVTLRCSPRSGDLSVYWYQQSLDQGLQFLIQYYNGEERAKGNILERFSAQQFPDLHSELNLSSLELGDSALYFCASSAPGTSGRASSYNEQFFGPGTRLTVL.

This chain joins TRBV19 and TRBJ2-3; TRBD2 agrees at 15 bases. J lost 4 bases, V lost 6 bases, and 11 bases had no gene match. The CDR3 totals 18 residues. The V gene's germline CDR1 is LNHDA and CDR2 SQIVND (reference sequence). Here the CDR3 reads CASRGLAGGPGFADTQYF. The CDR3 DNA sequence: TGTGCCAGTAGAGGACTAGCGGGAGGGCCTGGTTTCGCAGATACGCAGTATTTT.

The gene calls are TRBV27 and TRBJ2-3; 13 bases match TRBD2. Germline-derived CDR1 and CDR2 are MNHEY and SMNVEV (reference sequence). The trim removed 0 bases at V and 6 bases at J, leaving 12 bases unmatched. The CDR3 totals 19 residues. CDR3 sequence reads: CASSLSPYGLAGVYDTQYF. CDR3 nucleotide sequence: TGTGCCAGCAGTTTATCGCCGTATGGACTAGCGGGAGTATATGATACGCAGTATTTT.

This rearrangement joins TRBV27 to TRBJ1-5; D ambiguous. The germline V and J ends were trimmed by 6 bases and 3 bases, with 15 bases remaining between them. The CDR3 covers 15 residues. Germline V gives CDR1 MNHEY, CDR2 SMNVEV (reference sequence). CDR3 region: CASRDPDAYNQPQHF. The CDR3, as DNA: TGTGCCAGCAGAGATCCTGACGCCTACAATCAGCCCCAGCATTTT.

This clone was detected a few times. The chain uses TRBV7-8 and TRBJ2-5; TRBD2 agrees at 10 bases. Trimming at V came to 1 base and at J to 5 bases, leaving 7 bases not matched to a gene. Germline CDR1 and CDR2: SGHVS and FQNEAQ. CDR3 length: 16 residues. Written as DNA, the CDR3 is TGTGCCAGCAGCTTAGGACTAGCGGGCGGGGTGGAGACCCAGTACTTC. Residues: CASSLGLAGGVETQYF.

About this clone itself: The sample has other DNA sequences that encode this CDR3 too. This rearrangement joins TRBV7-9 to TRBJ1-5; D remains ambiguous. Looked up from germline, CDR1 is SEHNR and CDR2 is FQNEAQ (reference sequence). V gave up 1 base and J gave up 2 bases, with 6 bases separating them. This CDR3 has 14 amino acids. The CDR3 loop is CASSLVGRNQPQHF. CDR3 coding DNA: TGTGCCAGCAGCTTAGTCGGGCGCAATCAGCCCCAGCATTTT.

The chain employs TRBV2 and TRBJ2-5, with no clear D. Germline values: CDR1 SNHLY, CDR2 FYNNEI. Deletions cut 4 bases from V and 5 bases from J, with 11 bases between. This CDR3 region has 13 residues. The CDR3 here is CASSVRVRETQYF. The CDR3, as DNA: TGTGCCAGCAGTGTCCGGGTTAGGGAGACCCAGTACTTC.

With regard to this clone: Other DNA sequences from this sample encode an identical CDR3 as well. V gene TRBV2 combines with J gene TRBJ2-7; no clear D. The germline V gene has CDR1 SNHLY and CDR2 FYNNEI. This CDR3 spans 11 amino acids. V was trimmed by 4 bases and J by 4 bases, leaving 5 bases between them. CDR3 protein: CASSGPYEQYF. In DNA, the CDR3 is TGTGCCAGCAGTGGCCCTTACGAGCAGTACTTC.

This rearrangement joins TRBV7-3 to TRBJ2-7; D unclear. The CDR3 is 16 amino acids. V dropped 5 bases and J dropped 6 bases, with 23 bases sitting between them. Germline V CDR1 and CDR2: SGHTA, FQGTGA. Here the CDR3 reads CASSPTPGIPPSEQYF. DNA of the CDR3: TGTGCCAGCAGCCCGACCCCCGGCATTCCCCCATCCGAGCAGTACTTC.

The chain joins TRBV18 to TRBJ2-5, with 7 bases lining up with TRBD1. Germline CDR1 KGHSH, CDR2 LQKENI. The CDR3 has 15 residues. Trimming at V came to 4 bases and at J to 3 bases, leaving 8 bases not matched to a gene. The CDR3 spells CASSLLRDRKETQYF. In nucleotides, the CDR3 is TGTGCCAGCTCACTCCTCCGGGACAGAAAAGAGACCCAGTACTTC. Looking up the rest from reference TRBV18 and TRBJ2-5 gives the full variable domain: NAGVMQNPRHLVRRRGQEARLRCSPMKGHSHVYWYRQLPEEGLKFMVYLQKENIIDESGMPKERFSAEFPKEGPSILRIQQVVRGDSAAYFCASSLLRDRKETQYFGPGTRLLVL.

The gene calls are TRBV27 and TRBJ2-7, with D perhaps matching TRBD1 (6 bases). The V gene lost 2 bases and the J gene lost 2 bases, with 10 bases spanning the gap. Germline V gene sequence: CDR1 MNHEY, CDR2 SMNVEV (reference sequence). This CDR3 comprises 14 residues. The CDR3 region has the DNA TGTGCCAGCAGTTTAGAGACAGGACCCTACGAGCAGTACTTC. It specifies CASSLETGPYEQYF.

The chain has TRBV9 and TRBJ2-7; no clear D. Germline loops: CDR1 SGDLS, CDR2 YYNGEE. The length of the CDR3 is 13 residues. Trimming cost V 4 bases and J 0 bases, with 8 bases left between them. The CDR3 loop reads CASSPSSSYEQYF. The CDR3 nucleotides read TGTGCCAGCAGCCCGAGTTCCTCCTACGAGCAGTACTTC.

This chain links TRBV29-1 with TRBJ2-4, with TRBD1 matching over 8 bases. V was clipped by 7 bases and J by 10 bases; unmatched bases: 18. The CDR3 covers 15 residues. Germline lookup yields CDR1 SQVTM and CDR2 ANQGSEA. The CDR3 is CSGLGDAGGGEIQYF. The CDR3 DNA sequence: TGCAGCGGCTTGGGAGACGCAGGGGGCGGAGAGATTCAGTACTTC.

This clone turned up a few times. The same CDR3 is also encoded by other DNA sequences in this sample. The V and J genes are TRBV5-1 and TRBJ1-1, with no clear D. Between the trimmed V and J ends, which lost 0 bases and 0 bases, there was a span of 9 bases. This CDR3 spans 15 amino acids. The germline V gene has CDR1 SGHRS and CDR2 YFSETQ. Here the CDR3 DNA reads TGCGCCAGCAGCTTGGGAACGGGTATGAACACTGAAGCTTTCTTT. Protein: CASSLGTGMNTEAFF.

The rearrangement links TRBV2 to TRBJ2-7; D unclear. Germline assignment: CDR1 SNHLY and CDR2 FYNNEI. The length of the CDR3 is 13 residues. V was clipped by 4 bases and J by 4 bases, with 11 bases between them. The DNA for the CDR3 is TGTGCCAGCAGTGGTGGGCTAGGTTACGAGCAGTACTTC. It encodes CASSGGLGYEQYF. The full variable domain, completed using reference TRBV2 and TRBJ2-7, is EPEVTQTPSHQVTQMGQEVILRCVPISNHLYFYWYRQILGQKVEFLVSFYNNEISEKSEIFDDQFSVERPDGSNFTLKIRSTKLEDSAMYFCASSGGLGYEQYFGPGTRLTVT.

V gene TRBV5-8 combines with J gene TRBJ2-1, with a weak D call TRBD1 (5 bases). CDR1 is SGHTS and CDR2 is YDEGEE in the germline V gene. Trimming cost V 0 bases and J 4 bases, with 8 bases left between them. The CDR3 has 14 residues. CDR3 loop: CASSLGGLYNEQFF. CDR3 bases: TGTGCCAGCAGCTTGGGGGGCCTTTACAATGAGCAGTTCTTC.

The chain combines TRBV2 with TRBJ2-1, with TRBD2 identical over 9 bases. CDR3 length equals 15 residues. V lost 8 bases to trimming and J lost 0 bases; unmatched junction nucleotides: 5. Germline V gene lookup returns CDR1 SNHLY and CDR2 FYNNEI. This chain's CDR3 is CASGASGDSYNEQFF. The CDR3 coding sequence is TGTGCCAGCGGGGCTAGCGGGGACTCCTACAATGAGCAGTTCTTC.

The count of this clone is one. The chain combines TRBV29-1 with TRBJ2-2; D is possibly TRBD2 (6 bases). The CDR3 is 13 residues long. Germline V gene data show CDR1 as SQVTM and CDR2 as ANQGSEA. V lost 7 bases, J lost 7 bases, and 16 bases lay in between. CDR3 in amino acids: CSACTSMGGELFF. The DNA for the CDR3 is TGCAGCGCCTGTACTAGCATGGGCGGGGAGCTGTTTTTT.

This clone appeared a single time. This chain uses TRBV5-1 with TRBJ1-6; tentatively, D is TRBD1 (5 bases). The CDR3 totals 16 residues. Trimming left V 0 bases short and J 8 bases short, with 15 bases between. The germline gives CDR1 SGHRS, CDR2 YFSETQ. In DNA, the CDR3 is TGCGCCAGCAGCTTGGTGGGGCTAGTCGGTGATTCACCCCTCCACTTT. Its protein is CASSLVGLVGDSPLHF. The whole variable domain, remainder taken from reference TRBV5-1 and TRBJ1-6, is KAGVTQTPRYLIKTRGQQVTLSCSPISGHRSVSWYQQTPGQGLQFLFEYFSETQRNKGNFPGRFSGRQFSNSRSEMNVSTLELGDSALYLCASSLVGLVGDSPLHFGNGTRLTVT.

The chain uses TRBV28 and TRBJ1-5; D remains ambiguous. This CDR3 region has 13 residues. V shed 6 bases and J shed 6 bases, with 12 bases lying between them. Germline CDR1 and CDR2: MDHEN and SYDVKM. CDR3 residues: CASSPQLGQPQHF. The CDR3 nucleotides read TGTGCCAGCAGCCCTCAGTTAGGTCAGCCCCAGCATTTT.

The rearrangement uses TRBV30 and TRBJ2-7; 7 bases fit TRBD1. Germline trimming cut 7 bases from V and 7 bases from J; bases unmatched to any gene: 10. This CDR3 comprises 12 residues. Germline V gene lookup returns CDR1 GTSNPN and CDR2 SVGIG (reference sequence). CDR3 amino acids: CAYATGWNEQYF. DNA of the CDR3: TGTGCCTATGCGACAGGGTGGAATGAGCAGTACTTC.

The sample holds one count of this clone. This CDR3 is also generated by other DNA sequences in the sample. Written as DNA, the CDR3 is TGCGCCAGCAGCTTGGGGACAGGGAGAGGTCAGCCCCAGCATTTT. It encodes CASSLGTGRGQPQHF. The chain uses TRBV5-1 and TRBJ1-5; TRBD1 matches at 8 bases. Looked up from germline, CDR1 is SGHRS and CDR2 is YFSETQ. With 0 bases clipped from V and 6 bases from J, the junction kept 5 bases outside the gene matches. The CDR3 covers 15 residues. The full variable domain, in which reference TRBV5-1 and TRBJ1-5 provide the parts outside the CDR3, is KAGVTQTPRYLIKTRGQQVTLSCSPISGHRSVSWYQQTPGQGLQFLFEYFSETQRNKGNFPGRFSGRQFSNSRSEMNVSTLELGDSALYLCASSLGTGRGQPQHFGDGTRLSIL.

Worth noting for this clone: This sample includes further DNA sequences coding for the same CDR3. This chain connects TRBV5-1 to TRBJ1-3; perhaps TRBD1 as D (5 bases). The CDR3 runs 15 residues. Germline CDR1 and CDR2: SGHRS and YFSETQ. Deletions cut 0 bases from V and 2 bases from J, with 9 bases between. In DNA form, the CDR3 reads TGCGCCAGCAGCTTGGGCCAGGGCGCTGGAAACACCATATATTTT. Protein product: CASSLGQGAGNTIYF.

Concerning this clone itself: The same CDR3 also results from other DNA sequences found in this sample. The chain joins TRBV7-2 to TRBJ2-7, with TRBD1 matching over 7 bases. Germline trimming cut 4 bases from V and 6 bases from J; bases unmatched to any gene: 6. The CDR3 contains 13 residues. Germline assignment: CDR1 SGHTA and CDR2 FQGNSA. DNA of the CDR3: TGTGCCAGCAGCTCAGACAGGGTAGGCGAGCAGTACTTC. Translated, it gives CASSSDRVGEQYF.

The chain combines TRBV28 with TRBJ1-5, with D tentatively TRBD1 (6 bases). V dropped 6 bases and J dropped 9 bases, with 18 bases sitting between them. The CDR3 is made up of 14 amino acids. Germline values: CDR1 MDHEN, CDR2 SYDVKM. For the CDR3, the DNA is TGTGCCAGCAGCCCACAGGGAACCCATCGGCCCCAGCATTTT. This encodes CASSPQGTHRPQHF.

The chain employs TRBV11-3 and TRBJ1-1; 7 bases are a match to TRBD1. This CDR3 has 13 amino acids. With V trimmed by 4 bases and J by 3 bases, 2 bases remained unmatched. Germline V lookup: CDR1 SGHNT, CDR2 YENEEA. CDR3 nucleotide sequence: TGTGCCAGCAGCTCAGGGGGGGACACTGAAGCTTTCTTT. Its protein is CASSSGGDTEAFF.

The V call is TRBV7-3, the J call TRBJ2-5, with 10 positions matching TRBD2. This CDR3 is built from 17 residues. Germline V gene data show CDR1 as SGHTA and CDR2 as FQGTGA. V lost 5 bases to trimming and J lost 5 bases; unmatched junction nucleotides: 14. The CDR3 DNA is TGTGCCAGCAGCCCCCTTGGAGGAGCGGGAGGGTTTGAGACCCAGTACTTC. This gives the protein CASSPLGGAGGFETQYF.

The rearrangement links TRBV6-6 to TRBJ1-3; 7 nucleotides line up with TRBD1. This CDR3 contains 13 residues. V lost 7 bases, J lost 2 bases, and 2 bases stayed unmatched. Germline CDR1 MNHNY, CDR2 SVGAGI (reference sequence). The CDR3 sequence is CASTDRAGNTIYF. The CDR3 DNA follows: TGTGCCAGCACCGACAGGGCTGGAAACACCATATATTTT.

The rearrangement joins TRBV12-5 to TRBJ2-5; D unresolved. Trimming took 1 base from V and 4 from J, leaving 16 bases between them. The CDR3 has 16 amino acids. Germline V gene lookup returns CDR1 LGHNT and CDR2 FRNRAP. The CDR3 DNA follows: TGTGCTAGTGGTTTGGGAACGCTGCTCTCCACAGAGACCCAGTACTTC. As protein: CASGLGTLLSTETQYF.